These T cell receptor beta chains were read from a single sample in a study of vaccination and CD4 T cells after COVID-19. Their cognate antigens are unknown. From the PCR reads, TCRdb called clonotypes with MiXCR, one entry per CDR3 protein. The data contain about 9,600 distinct CDR3 sequences, 26% of them seen just once; the ten biggest clones take up 10% to 15%. Specimen: CD4+ T cells from blood, cultured in vitro, collected after SARS-CoV-2 vaccination. Source of these receptors: a human donor who had recovered from COVID-19. CDR3s leave out the opening cysteine and the closing phenylalanine or tryptophan.

j_call,cdr3_length,v_call,cdr3_aa
TRBJ2-5,13,TRBV6-1,AARITSGRSGTQY
TRBJ2-1,14,TRBV10-1,ASILRTALSYNEQF
TRBJ2-2,11,TRBV12-3/TRBV12-4,ASSPQEAGELF
TRBJ2-7,11,TRBV6-5,ASSLQGGYEQY
TRBJ1-5,12,TRBV6-2/TRBV6-3,ASSYGTYYQPQH
TRBJ1-2,10,TRBV29-1,SVQTGWNGYT
TRBJ2-7,16,TRBV6-2/TRBV6-3,ASSELRTSGRSSYEQY
TRBJ1-1,13,TRBV6-5,ASSWEGQGPTEAF
TRBJ2-7,11,TRBV20-1,SARVHLSYEQY
TRBJ2-4,16,TRBV6-1,ASTRGADRLLAKNIQY
TRBJ2-4,12,TRBV29-1,SVGRGGSGNIQY
TRBJ1-2,9,TRBV20-1,SARGGYGYT
TRBJ1-2,9,TRBV12-3/TRBV12-4,ASSLSYGYT
TRBJ2-1,13,TRBV15,ATSREGTRGFEQF
TRBJ1-2,13,TRBV6-1,ASSKQVADPYGYT
TRBJ2-7,11,TRBV20-1,SARDLAGYEQY
TRBJ1-4,14,TRBV4-2,ASSQTDRATNEKLF